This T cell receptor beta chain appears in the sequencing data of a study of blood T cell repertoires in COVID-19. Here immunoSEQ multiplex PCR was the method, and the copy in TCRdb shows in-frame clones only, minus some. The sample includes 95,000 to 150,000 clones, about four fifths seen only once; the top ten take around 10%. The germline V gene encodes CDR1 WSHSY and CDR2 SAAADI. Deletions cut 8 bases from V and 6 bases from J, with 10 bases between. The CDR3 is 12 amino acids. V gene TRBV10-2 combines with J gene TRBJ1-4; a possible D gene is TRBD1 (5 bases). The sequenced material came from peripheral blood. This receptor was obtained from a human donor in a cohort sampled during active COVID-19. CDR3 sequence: CASSLGDEKLFF. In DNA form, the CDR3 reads TGCGCCAGCTCTCTAGGGGATGAAAAACTGTTTTTT.